This TCR beta chain derives from a study of cytomegalovirus exposure and HLA in healthy donors. Study-level results: In a later analysis, a missense DCLRE1C variant was linked to TCR beta V- and J-gene trimming.

In the PCR, 60 Vbeta and 13 Jbeta primers were used. Source study methods: It was a later analysis that counted about 80 million unique TCR beta chains, of which some 10 million were shared. Clones were read by immunoSEQ multiplex PCR, and TCRdb kept only the in-frame ones, dropping some. That table furnishes V, J and clone size, whereas the DNA furnished D and trimming. The sample lists about 57,000 clones, about three quarters seen once, with about 9.1% in the top ten. For this clone: No antigen is known for it.

Trimming removed 0 bases at V and 1 base at J, with 10 bases between. The length of the CDR3 is 15 residues. CDR1 SGHNT and CDR2 YYREEE come from the germline V gene (reference sequence). Sequencing was done on a sample of PBMCs. This clonotype was sampled from a woman aged 45-60 years in good health and CMV-seronegative. The V gene is TRBV5-4, the J gene TRBJ2-5; D gene ambiguous. CDR3 in amino acids: CASSLDNSFQETQYF. Written as DNA, the CDR3 is TGTGCCAGCAGCTTGGATAATTCCTTCCAAGAGACCCAGTACTTC.